This T cell receptor (beta chain) was retrieved from a study of blood T cell repertoires in COVID-19. This clone appeared once. Sequencing was performed with immunoSEQ multiplex PCR; in TCRdb, only in-frame clones are kept and a portion is missing. This sample has roughly 350,000 clones, with around 87% found just once. The germline V gene encodes CDR1 SGHVS and CDR2 FQNEAQ. J lost 0 bases, V lost 5 bases, and 6 bases had no gene match. The CDR3 extends over 16 amino acids. The TCR was taken from a woman aged 45-65 years with active or convalescent COVID-19. Sequencing used peripheral blood. The J gene is TRBJ1-1, the V gene TRBV7-8, with 10 bases aligning to TRBD1. The chain's CDR3 is CASSPPGTGVNTEAFF. CDR3 DNA: TGTGCCAGCAGCCCCCCCGGGACAGGGGTGAACACTGAAGCTTTCTTT.